The clone carrying this T cell receptor beta chain was detected ten times or more. This record belongs to a study of low-dose radiotherapy and immunotherapy resistance in tumors. Across the whole study: Every 2 weeks, cohort 1 got 0.5 Gy, reaching 6.5 Gy to the planning target volume. Every two weeks patients got nivolumab 240 mg flat dose, plus ipilimumab 1 mg/kg every six weeks, intravenously.

The CDR3 spans 12 residues. Trimming removed 9 bases at V and 7 bases at J, with 10 bases between. CDR1 is LNHDA, CDR2 SQIVND, per germline (reference sequence). TRAV- and TRBV-specific primers were used for first-strand cDNA, which covered alpha and beta chains. Using a constant-region primer together with a V-primer adapter, TCRs were subjected to 20 to 25 PCR cycles of amplification. In TCRdb, the reads were re-called with MiXCR into one record per CDR3 protein. Counted here are roughly 100,000 distinct CDR3 sequences, around 21% occurring once; the ten biggest clones make up approximately 4%. Time point in this sample: after trial treatment. Indicated treatment: LDRT plus nivolumab, ipilimumab, low-dose cyclophosphamide and aspirin (RACIN trial). Low-dose radiotherapy and low-dose cyclophosphamide, together with aspirin, ipilimumab and nivolumab, were given to donors.

The TCR sequence derives from a male donor with prostate cancer. J is TRBJ1-6 and V is TRBV19; TRBD1 is a possible D gene (5 bases). The sample was PBMCs, taken after low-dose radiotherapy plus immunotherapy. The CDR3, as DNA: TGTGCCAGCCCTAAGGGGAATTCACCCCTCCACTTT. Translated, it gives CASPKGNSPLHF.